One sample yielded the 19 T cell receptor beta chains listed below, sequenced in a study of cytomegalovirus exposure and HLA in healthy donors. 13 Jbeta primers and 60 Vbeta primers were used for the PCR. Here immunoSEQ multiplex PCR was the method, and the copy in TCRdb shows in-frame clones only, minus some. The repertoire has 160,000 or so clones, around 83% of them found once; the top ten carry around 6%. Sequencing was performed on PBMCs. All receptors come from a man aged 45-65 years in good health and CMV-seropositive.

The rearrangement links TRBV10-2 to TRBJ2-5; TRBD2 agrees at 11 bases. V was pared by 7 bases and J by 0 bases, with 7 bases of the junction left unmatched. Germline V gene sequence: CDR1 WSHSY, CDR2 SAAADI. CDR3 length: 16 amino acids. The CDR3 nucleotides are TGCGCCAGCACCCTCTTAGCGGGGGGGGACCAAGAGACCCAGTACTTC. It encodes CASTLLAGGDQETQYF.

The chain has TRBV7-6 and TRBJ2-7, with D maybe TRBD2 (5 bases). Germline CDR1 SGHVS, CDR2 FNYEAQ. V lost 1 base, J lost 6 bases, and 13 bases lay in between. The CDR3 has 14 amino acids. In nucleotides, the CDR3 is TGTGCCAGCAGCTTAGGAGGGTCCAACCTCGAGCAGTACTTC. Translated: CASSLGGSNLEQYF.

The rearrangement uses TRBV5-1 and TRBJ2-1; D might be TRBD1 (5 bases). Germline CDR1 SGHRS, CDR2 YFSETQ. The V end lost 1 base, the J end lost 0 bases, and 8 bases lay between the germline ends. The CDR3 covers 15 residues. CDR3 residues: CASSLSGASYNEQFF. The CDR3 DNA is TGCGCCAGCAGCTTGAGTGGGGCCTCCTACAATGAGCAGTTCTTC.

The rearrangement links TRBV5-1 to TRBJ1-2; the D is unclear. The CDR3 runs 15 residues. Looked up from germline, CDR1 is SGHRS and CDR2 is YFSETQ. The ends were cut back, 4 bases at V and 4 bases at J, with 17 bases in the middle. The CDR3 nucleotides are TGCGCCAGCAGCACCGAGGTTGGCAGCAGCTATGGCTACACCTTC. Amino acid sequence: CASSTEVGSSYGYTF. Using reference TRBV5-1 and TRBJ1-2 for the parts outside the CDR3, the full variable domain is KAGVTQTPRYLIKTRGQQVTLSCSPISGHRSVSWYQQTPGQGLQFLFEYFSETQRNKGNFPGRFSGRQFSNSRSEMNVSTLELGDSALYLCASSTEVGSSYGYTFGSGTRLTVV.

The CDR3 loop is CACQGGTDTQYF. The CDR3, as DNA: TGTGCCTGTCAGGGCGGCACAGATACGCAGTATTTT. The genes are TRBV6-1 and TRBJ2-3, with TRBD1 as a possible D gene (5 bases). This CDR3 has 12 residues. V was clipped by 11 bases and J by 1 base, with 10 bases between them. The germline gives CDR1 MNHNS, CDR2 SASEGT.

This rearrangement joins TRBV6-5 to TRBJ2-1; 9 bases align to TRBD1. The CDR3 loop spans 15 amino acids. V gave up 3 bases and J gave up 9 bases; unmatched junction bases: 9. Germline V gene data show CDR1 as MNHEY and CDR2 as SVGAGI. The CDR3 nucleotides read TGTGCCAGCAGTTATTCACAGGGGGCGAAGGGTGAGCAGTTCTTC. Translated: CASSYSQGAKGEQFF.

V is TRBV5-1 and J is TRBJ2-5; D is possibly TRBD1 (5 bases). CDR3 length equals 15 residues. Germline CDR1 reads SGHRS; CDR2 reads YFSETQ. Trimming pared 6 bases from V and 5 bases from J, leaving 20 bases between. Written as DNA, the CDR3 is TGCGCCAGCATCCCGATCCGGGCCTCAGGGGAGACCCAGTACTTC. This sequence encodes CASIPIRASGETQYF. Combining the CDR3 with reference TRBV5-1 and TRBJ2-5 gives the whole variable domain KAGVTQTPRYLIKTRGQQVTLSCSPISGHRSVSWYQQTPGQGLQFLFEYFSETQRNKGNFPGRFSGRQFSNSRSEMNVSTLELGDSALYLCASIPIRASGETQYFGPGTRLLVL.

This clone appeared a few times. This CDR3 is CASSTTVEKLFF. The CDR3 bases are TGTGCCAGTAGTACTACAGTAGAAAAACTGTTTTTT. The genes are TRBV19 and TRBJ1-4, with unresolved D. CDR3 length: 12 amino acids. Germline lookup yields CDR1 LNHDA and CDR2 SQIVND (reference sequence). Trimming took 4 bases from V and 8 from J, leaving 8 bases between them.

This clone has a single count. This rearrangement joins TRBV7-8 to TRBJ1-1, with TRBD1 matching over 7 bases. Trimming cost V 5 bases and J 0 bases; bases outside gene matches: 3. In germline, CDR1 is SGHVS, CDR2 FQNEAQ. CDR3 size: 14 residues. In DNA, the CDR3 is TGTGCCAGCAGCCCCGACAGGGTGAACACTGAAGCTTTCTTT. This codes for CASSPDRVNTEAFF.

The chain is built from TRBV6-1 and TRBJ2-1; D is uncertain. Deletions cut 2 bases from V and 9 bases from J, with 8 bases between. This CDR3 spans 12 amino acids. Germline lookup yields CDR1 MNHNS and CDR2 SASEGT. DNA of the CDR3: TGTGCCAGCAGTGAATTGCTCGGTGAGCAGTTCTTC. Protein sequence: CASSELLGEQFF.

In nucleotides, the CDR3 is TGTGCCAGCAGCTTGGGACTAGCGGTTTACAATGAGCAGTTCTTC. Translating it yields CASSLGLAVYNEQFF. The chain recombines TRBV5-8 with TRBJ2-1, with 9 bases matching TRBD2. CDR3 length: 15 residues. Per the germline V gene, CDR1 is SGHTS and CDR2 is YDEGEE. V trimming: 0 bases; J trimming: 4 bases; junction bases outside the gene matches: 2.

The chain recombines TRBV9 with TRBJ2-1, with D perhaps matching TRBD1 (6 bases). Germline loops: CDR1 SGDLS, CDR2 YYNGEE. CDR3 size: 17 residues. V lost 0 bases to trimming and J lost 0 bases, with 13 bases between them. The CDR3 DNA follows: TGTGCCAGCAGCGTAGAGTTGCGGACAGTCTCCTACAATGAGCAGTTCTTC. It yields the protein CASSVELRTVSYNEQFF.

The chain couples TRBV29-1 to TRBJ1-5; 7 nucleotides align to TRBD1. V trimming: 6 bases; J trimming: 2 bases; junction bases outside the gene matches: 4. The CDR3 covers 13 residues. CDR1 SQVTM and CDR2 ANQGSEA come from the germline V gene. The CDR3 DNA sequence: TGCAGCGTCCGACAGGGAGGCAATCAGCCCCAGCATTTT. Translated, it gives CSVRQGGNQPQHF. Drawing the rest from reference TRBV29-1 and TRBJ1-5, the complete variable domain is SAVISQKPSRDICQRGTSLTIQCQVDSQVTMMFWYRQQPGQSLTLIATANQGSEATYESGFVIDKFPISRPNLTFSTLTVSNMSPEDSSIYLCSVRQGGNQPQHFGDGTRLSIL.

The rearrangement uses TRBV5-4 and TRBJ2-1; perhaps TRBD1 as D (6 bases). The germline gives CDR1 SGHNT, CDR2 YYREEE (reference sequence). V lost 2 bases and J lost 2, with 11 bases in between. The CDR3 runs 15 residues. The CDR3 sequence: CASSFVQGTYNEQFF. CDR3 nucleotide sequence: TGTGCCAGCAGCTTTGTGCAGGGGACCTACAATGAGCAGTTCTTC.

This chain uses TRBV9 with TRBJ2-3; 9 nucleotides align to TRBD1. CDR3 size: 15 residues. CDR1 is SGDLS and CDR2 is YYNGEE in the germline V gene. V dropped 4 bases and J dropped 5; count of bases not matched to a gene: 8. The CDR3: CASSSGQGRGDTQYF. CDR3 bases: TGTGCCAGCAGCTCCGGACAGGGGAGGGGAGATACGCAGTATTTT.

This clone turned up a few times. This chain uses TRBV5-1 with TRBJ2-2; 8 positions match TRBD1. CDR1 is SGHRS and CDR2 is YFSETQ in the germline V gene. V was pared by 4 bases and J by 5 bases, with 7 bases of the junction left unmatched. This CDR3 comprises 15 residues. The CDR3 reads CASSLRQGRTGELFF. In nucleotides, the CDR3 is TGCGCCAGCAGCCTAAGACAGGGGCGGACCGGGGAGCTGTTTTTT. The entire variable domain, with the rest obtained from reference TRBV5-1 and TRBJ2-2, is as follows: KAGVTQTPRYLIKTRGQQVTLSCSPISGHRSVSWYQQTPGQGLQFLFEYFSETQRNKGNFPGRFSGRQFSNSRSEMNVSTLELGDSALYLCASSLRQGRTGELFFGEGSRLTVL.

DNA of the CDR3: TGTGCCACCAGCGAGGACAGTTCTAATCAGCCCCAGCATTTT. The encoded protein is CATSEDSSNQPQHF. V and J are TRBV15 and TRBJ1-5; D might be TRBD1 (6 bases). The CDR3 contains 14 residues. V lost 5 bases to trimming and J lost 4 bases, with 12 bases between them. The germline V gene encodes CDR1 LNHNV and CDR2 YYDKDF (reference sequence).

V usage is TRBV7-8 and J usage is TRBJ2-2, with D possibly TRBD2 on 6 matching bases. The CDR3 sequence is 19 residues long. Trimming cost V 3 bases and J 5 bases, with 25 bases left between them. Germline lookup yields CDR1 SGHVS and CDR2 FQNEAQ. The CDR3 loop reads CASSFGPLGGTGGTGELFF. CDR3 nucleotides: TGTGCCAGCAGCTTCGGACCTCTAGGAGGGACCGGCGGGACCGGGGAGCTGTTTTTT.

The chain uses TRBV9 and TRBJ2-3; 9 nucleotides match TRBD1. This CDR3 comprises 16 residues. Germline-derived CDR1 and CDR2 are SGDLS and YYNGEE. V was pared by 3 bases and J by 3 bases, with 8 bases of the junction left unmatched. CDR3 in amino acids: CASSATGGGRTDTQYF. CDR3 bases: TGTGCCAGCAGCGCGACAGGGGGAGGAAGGACAGATACGCAGTATTTT.